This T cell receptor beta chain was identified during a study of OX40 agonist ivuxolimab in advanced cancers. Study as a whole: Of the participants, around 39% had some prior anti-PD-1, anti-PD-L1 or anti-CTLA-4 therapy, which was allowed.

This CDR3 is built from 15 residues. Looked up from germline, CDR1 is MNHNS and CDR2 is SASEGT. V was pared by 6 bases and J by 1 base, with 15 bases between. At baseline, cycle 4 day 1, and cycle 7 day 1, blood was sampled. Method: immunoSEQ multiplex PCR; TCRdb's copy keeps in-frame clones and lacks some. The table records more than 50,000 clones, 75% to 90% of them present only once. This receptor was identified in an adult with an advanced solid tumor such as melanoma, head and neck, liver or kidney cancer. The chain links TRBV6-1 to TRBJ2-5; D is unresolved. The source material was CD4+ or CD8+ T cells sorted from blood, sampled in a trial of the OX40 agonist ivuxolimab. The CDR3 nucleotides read TGTGCCAGCAGGGTCGAAACCTGGGCCCAAGAGACCCAGTACTTC. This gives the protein CASRVETWAQETQYF.